This TCR beta chain was obtained from a study of breast tumors, draining lymph nodes, adjacent tissues. Germline CDR1 is GTSNPN and CDR2 is SVGIG (reference sequence). The CDR3 totals 12 residues. V was trimmed by 3 bases and J by 2 bases, leaving 6 bases between them. This clonotype has ten or more counts. TCRdb recomputed calls from the multiplex PCR reads with MiXCR, one row per CDR3 protein. The table shows around 50,000 distinct CDR3 sequences, with more than 20% occurring only once. Sequencing used breast tumor tissue. This sequence originates from a female donor with breast cancer. Some clones in this sample may be carry-over from other donors' samples. This rearrangement joins TRBV30 to TRBJ2-3; D gene unclear. The CDR3 sequence: CAWSSNTDTQYF. The CDR3 bases are TGTGCCTGGAGCTCTAACACAGATACGCAGTATTTT. Full variable domain (remainder filled in from reference TRBV30 and TRBJ2-3): SQTIHQWPATLVQPVGSPLSLECTVEGTSNPNLYWYRQAAGRGLQLLFYSVGIGQISSEVPQNLSASRPQDRQFILSSKKLLLSDSGFYLCAWSSNTDTQYFGPGTRLTVL.